This entry concerns a single T cell receptor beta chain. Its antigen is undetermined. Germline CDR1 MNHEY, CDR2 SMNVEV (reference sequence). V lost 4 bases to trimming and J lost 5 bases; unmatched junction nucleotides: 8. This CDR3 has 15 amino acids. Assay used: immunoSEQ multiplex PCR; TCRdb lists only in-frame clones, some missing. Of about 5,200 clones listed, 80% to 85% are singletons. The data were obtained in a study of somatic mutations in cytotoxic T cells in rheumatoid arthritis. General study points: More than 20% of CD8+ cells belonged to the largest clone in about an eighth of the 65 patients. Antigenic targets recognized by the expanded CD8+ clones remained undetermined. Rheumatoid arthritis patients, but not healthy controls, exhibited increasing CD8+ clonality with age.

The material sequenced was CD8+ T cells sorted from blood. The gene calls are TRBV27 and TRBJ2-1; 7 nucleotides agree with TRBD1. This receptor was taken from a woman in her fifties or sixties with rheumatoid arthritis. CDR3 sequence reads: CASSWGTAGDNEQFF. CDR3 bases: TGTGCCAGCAGTTGGGGGACAGCAGGGGACAATGAGCAGTTCTTC.